One sample yielded the 26 T cell receptor beta chains listed below, sequenced in a study of blood T cell repertoires in COVID-19. Sequencing was performed with immunoSEQ multiplex PCR; in TCRdb, only in-frame clones are kept and a portion is missing. The table shows roughly 670,000 clones, with around 90% occurring only once. Sequences were obtained from peripheral blood. The source is a woman aged 18-30 years with acute or convalescent COVID-19.

Details on this clone: The sample has other DNA sequences that encode this CDR3 too. The chain employs TRBV12-3 or TRBV12-4 and TRBJ2-7, with D perhaps matching TRBD1 (5 bases). V was cut by 4 bases and J by 2 bases, with 6 bases left in between. This CDR3 spans 12 amino acids. CDR3: CASSSRAYEQYF. CDR3 nucleotide sequence: TGTGCCAGCAGTTCCAGGGCCTACGAGCAGTACTTC.

The CDR3 is CATSRASGTAVDYEQYF. The CDR3 bases are TGTGCCACCAGCAGAGCTTCCGGGACAGCGGTAGACTACGAGCAGTACTTC. V gene TRBV15 combines with J gene TRBJ2-7; 7 nucleotides agree with TRBD1. Germline V lookup: CDR1 LNHNV, CDR2 YYDKDF (reference sequence). Trimming at V came to 1 base and at J to 3 bases, leaving 12 bases not matched to a gene. There are 17 residues in the CDR3.

The CDR3 nucleotides read TGTGCCAGCAGCTTTAGGGACAGGCAAGTCAATGGCTACACCTTC. It specifies CASSFRDRQVNGYTF. V usage is TRBV7-9 and J usage is TRBJ1-2, with 8 bases that match TRBD1. Germline assignment: CDR1 SEHNR and CDR2 FQNEAQ (reference sequence). CDR3 length: 15 residues. After removal of 3 bases from V and 6 bases from J, the junction contained 9 bases not matched to a gene. Variable domain in full (rest from reference TRBV7-9 and TRBJ1-2): DTGVSQNPRHKITKRGQNVTFRCDPISEHNRLYWYRQTLGQGPEFLTYFQNEAQLEKSRLLSDRFSAERPKGSFSTLEIQRTEQGDSAMYLCASSFRDRQVNGYTFGSGTRLTVV.

V and J are TRBV21-1 and TRBJ1-2; the table's D gene call, TRBD1, was not cross checked with the DNA. TRBV21-1 is a known pseudogene. The CDR3 totals 14 residues. The CDR3 spells CASIWGRVGYGYTF. For the CDR3, the DNA is TGTGCCAGCATCTGGGGCCGCGTAGGCTATGGCTACACCTTC.

The rearrangement joins TRBV2 to TRBJ2-3; unclear D gene. The CDR3 consists of 13 residues. From germline, CDR1 is SNHLY and CDR2 FYNNEI. The V and J ends lost 3 bases and 2 bases respectively, with 6 bases between them. The CDR3 bases are TGTGCCAGCAGTGATTGGCTCACAGATACGCAGTATTTT. Translated: CASSDWLTDTQYF.

This clone came up once. This chain joins TRBV28 and TRBJ2-5, with D perhaps matching TRBD2 (6 bases). Germline V gene lookup returns CDR1 MDHEN and CDR2 SYDVKM. This CDR3 has 14 amino acids. Trimming took off 7 bases at V and 6 bases at J, with 18 bases between the two ends. The CDR3 sequence: CASTRSEGSKTQYF. In DNA form, the CDR3 reads TGTGCCAGCACTAGGTCGGAGGGTAGTAAGACCCAGTACTTC.

The chain uses TRBV7-9 and TRBJ1-4; no clear D gene. The CDR3 loop spans 12 amino acids. The germline V gene encodes CDR1 SEHNR and CDR2 FQNEAQ (reference sequence). The V gene lost 4 bases and the J gene lost 8 bases, with 8 bases spanning the gap. The CDR3 nucleotides are TGTGCCAGCAGCTATAGCCCCGAAAAACTGTTTTTT. It encodes CASSYSPEKLFF.

The chain employs TRBV6-5 and TRBJ1-1, with D unclear. The germline V gene has CDR1 MNHEY and CDR2 SVGAGI. V shed 0 bases and J shed 4 bases, with 9 bases lying between them. This CDR3 has 14 amino acids. CDR3 protein: CASSYSPSVTEAFF. Written as DNA, the CDR3 is TGTGCCAGCAGTTACTCGCCAAGCGTCACTGAAGCTTTCTTT.

The gene calls are TRBV19 and TRBJ1-5; 7 bases agree with TRBD1. In germline, CDR1 is LNHDA, CDR2 SQIVND (reference sequence). V dropped 2 bases and J dropped 5; count of bases not matched to a gene: 3. This CDR3 has 14 residues. CDR3 nucleotide sequence: TGTGCCAGTAGTATAAGAGGGGGCTATCAGCCCCAGCATTTT. Translating gives CASSIRGGYQPQHF.

J is TRBJ1-2 and V is TRBV7-2; D not resolved. CDR1 and CDR2 (germline): SGHTA, FQGNSA. This CDR3 is built from 12 residues. V was clipped by 3 bases and J by 8 bases, with 10 bases between them. The CDR3, as DNA: TGTGCCAGCAGCTTCCGGGAGCGGGGCTACACCTTC. Its protein is CASSFRERGYTF.

The rearrangement joins TRBV6-2 or TRBV6-3 to TRBJ2-1; TRBD1 matches at 9 bases. The CDR3 is made up of 16 amino acids. Looked up from germline, CDR1 is MNHEY and CDR2 is SVGEGT. V lost 1 base and J lost 6; bases outside the gene matches: 7. The CDR3 region has the DNA TGTGCCAGCAGTTACTTGGGGGACAGGGCGGGCAATGAGCAGTTCTTC. Translated: CASSYLGDRAGNEQFF.

The chain employs TRBV6-5 and TRBJ1-5; 11 bases fit TRBD1. CDR3 length: 14 residues. J gave up 7 bases and V 6 bases, and 5 bases lay outside the gene matches. Germline V gene sequence: CDR1 MNHEY, CDR2 SVGAGI. Written as DNA, the CDR3 is TGTGCCAGCAGGGTTGGGACAGGGGGGCAGCCCCAGCATTTT. This sequence encodes CASRVGTGGQPQHF.

This clone was observed a single time. Other DNA sequences within the sample encode an identical CDR3. The chain uses TRBV12-3 or TRBV12-4 and TRBJ1-1; TRBD1 is a possible D gene (6 bases). This CDR3 has 13 amino acids. The ends were cut back, 0 bases at V and 5 bases at J, with 7 bases in the middle. The CDR3 loop reads CASSLARGTEAFF. The CDR3, as DNA: TGTGCCAGCAGTTTAGCTAGGGGGACTGAAGCTTTCTTT.

The chain uses TRBV19 and TRBJ1-1; a possible D gene is TRBD1 (6 bases). The CDR3 spans 14 residues. CDR1 is LNHDA, CDR2 SQIVND, per germline (reference sequence). The germline V and J ends were trimmed by 1 base and 11 bases, with 17 bases remaining between them. The CDR3 region has the DNA TGTGCCAGTAGTATAGCTCCGGACAGCGCAGTTGCTTTCTTT. Translation gives CASSIAPDSAVAFF.

This clone was detected only once. The V gene is TRBV2, the J gene TRBJ1-5; D is ambiguous. Per the germline V gene, CDR1 is SNHLY and CDR2 is FYNNEI. The CDR3 is 14 amino acids. V dropped 3 bases and J dropped 6 bases, with 12 bases sitting between them. CDR3 bases: TGTGCCAGCAGTGAGGGCAGCAAAGTTCAGCCCCAGCATTTT. Translation gives CASSEGSKVQPQHF.

This chain links TRBV6-5 with TRBJ2-3, with 7 bases lining up with TRBD1. Germline V gene sequence: CDR1 MNHEY, CDR2 SVGAGI. This CDR3 contains 15 residues. After removal of 8 bases from V and 0 bases from J, the junction contained 8 bases not matched to a gene. In nucleotides, the CDR3 is TGTGCCAGCCAGAGGGGGCTAACTAGCACAGATACGCAGTATTTT. Amino acid sequence: CASQRGLTSTDTQYF.

This chain joins TRBV4-3 and TRBJ1-2; D gene ambiguous. V was clipped by 4 bases and J by 0 bases, with 12 bases between them. Germline CDR1 and CDR2: LGHNA and YSLEER. This CDR3 comprises 15 residues. Here the CDR3 reads CASSPGNRANYGYTF. CDR3 in DNA: TGCGCCAGCAGCCCGGGGAACAGAGCTAACTATGGCTACACCTTC.

This chain joins TRBV5-6 and TRBJ1-2; 11 bases fit TRBD1. This CDR3 spans 15 amino acids. V was clipped by 1 base and J by 8 bases; unmatched bases: 7. Germline values: CDR1 SGHDT, CDR2 YYEEEE. CDR3: CASSLIGQGAEGYTF. CDR3 sequence (DNA): TGTGCCAGCAGCTTGATCGGACAGGGGGCTGAGGGCTACACCTTC.

The gene calls are TRBV7-9 and TRBJ1-2; tentative D call: TRBD1 (6 bases). CDR1 SEHNR and CDR2 FQNEAQ come from the germline V gene (reference sequence). The CDR3 totals 14 residues. V was pared by 8 bases and J by 0 bases, with 13 bases between. The CDR3: CASHGDTANYGYTF. The CDR3 bases are TGTGCCAGCCACGGGGACACTGCTAACTATGGCTACACCTTC.

The J gene is TRBJ1-1, the V gene TRBV10-3; 9 positions agree with TRBD1. The trim removed 9 bases at V and 0 bases at J, leaving 2 bases unmatched. This CDR3 contains 13 residues. The germline CDR1 and CDR2 sequences are ENHRY and SYGVKD. DNA for the CDR3: TGTGCCATAGGGACAGGGATGAACACTGAAGCTTTCTTT. Translating it yields CAIGTGMNTEAFF.

The chain joins TRBV18 to TRBJ2-1; tentatively, D is TRBD1 (6 bases). Trimming took 0 bases from V and 14 from J, leaving 14 bases between them. The CDR3 contains 13 residues. Germline loops: CDR1 KGHSH, CDR2 LQKENI. CDR3: CASSPPYPGDKFF. CDR3 nucleotides: TGTGCCAGCTCACCACCCTACCCAGGGGATAAGTTCTTC.

The chain employs TRBV4-1 and TRBJ2-7; D might be TRBD2 (5 bases). V shed 4 bases and J shed 4 bases, with 26 bases lying between them. The CDR3 sequence is 18 residues long. Germline CDR1 MGHRA, CDR2 YSYEKL. This CDR3 reads CASSPILLTGLPGYEQYF. Written as DNA, the CDR3 is TGCGCCAGCAGCCCCATACTCCTGACCGGGCTCCCGGGATACGAGCAGTACTTC.

This clone showed up just once. Other DNA sequences in the same sample also yield this CDR3. This sequence joins TRBV18 and TRBJ1-4; no clear D gene. The germline V gene encodes CDR1 KGHSH and CDR2 LQKENI. The CDR3 sequence is 13 residues long. Trimming took off 3 bases at V and 5 bases at J, with 7 bases between the two ends. The CDR3 region has the DNA TGTGCCAGCTCACCCCGGGGAAATGAAAAACTGTTTTTT. Encoded protein: CASSPRGNEKLFF. The full variable domain, completed using reference TRBV18 and TRBJ1-4, is NAGVMQNPRHLVRRRGQEARLRCSPMKGHSHVYWYRQLPEEGLKFMVYLQKENIIDESGMPKERFSAEFPKEGPSILRIQQVVRGDSAAYFCASSPRGNEKLFFGSGTQLSVL.

This rearrangement joins TRBV24-1 to TRBJ1-3, with D unresolved. V was cut by 4 bases and J by 4 bases, with 13 bases left in between. In germline, CDR1 is KGHDR, CDR2 SFDVKD. The CDR3 loop spans 15 amino acids. The CDR3 DNA reads as TGTGCCACCAGTGAGAATTCAGGTGCAGGAAACACCATATATTTT. Translated: CATSENSGAGNTIYF.

The chain recombines TRBV4-1 with TRBJ2-7; D unclear. The length of the CDR3 is 16 residues. Germline CDR1 and CDR2: MGHRA and YSYEKL. Trimming shortened V by 1 base and J by 6 bases, and 19 bases separated the two germline ends. This CDR3 reads CASSQAVLWQVAEQYF. The CDR3 nucleotides are TGCGCCAGCAGCCAAGCAGTTTTGTGGCAGGTCGCCGAGCAGTACTTC.

This clone turned up a few times. The chain uses TRBV19 and TRBJ1-2; 8 bases line up with TRBD1. The CDR3 has 15 residues. The trim removed 5 bases at V and 3 bases at J, leaving 8 bases unmatched. The germline gives CDR1 LNHDA, CDR2 SQIVND (reference sequence). CDR3 residues: CASSASGQGHYGYTF. For the CDR3, the DNA is TGTGCCAGTAGTGCCTCAGGACAGGGCCACTATGGCTACACCTTC.